The rows below give T cell receptor beta chains drawn from one sample of a study of blood T cell repertoires in COVID-19. Profiling relied on immunoSEQ multiplex PCR, and the TCRdb table lists in-frame clones only, not all of them. The sample consists of about 49,000 clones, about 77% of them appearing once. Sequenced input: peripheral blood. These receptors all come from a man between 70 and 80 years old with active or convalescent COVID-19. The CDR3 runs from the conserved cysteine through the conserved F or W. The D gene is left open where the match is weak. Clone size appears in some rows only: once, few, many, or a class for an expanded clone.

D gene,J gene,V gene,clone size,CDR3 DNA,CDR3 protein
TRBD1,TRBJ2-7,TRBV29-1,once,TGCAGCGTTGAAGGACAGGGAACCTACGAGCAGTACTTC,CSVEGQGTYEQYF
NA,TRBJ1-2,TRBV4-1,NA,TGCGCCAGCAGCCAAGGGAGACAGACGTATAACTATGGCTACACCTTC,CASSQGRQTYNYGYTF
TRBD1,TRBJ2-7,TRBV19,many,TGTGCCAGTAGTTTACAGGGGGCTCTCTACGAGCAGTACTTC,CASSLQGALYEQYF
TRBD1,TRBJ1-3,TRBV2,NA,TGTGCCAGCAGCCGGACAGGCTCTGGAAACACCATATATTTT,CASSRTGSGNTIYF
NA,TRBJ2-2,TRBV15,few,TGTGCCACCAGGAAAAAGGGGAAAGACCCAACGAACACCGGGGAGCTGTTTTTT,CATRKKGKDPTNTGELFF
NA,TRBJ2-1,TRBV2,NA,TGTGCCAGCATATCGGGGGGCCACAATGAGCAGTTCTTC,CASISGGHNEQFF
NA,TRBJ1-3,TRBV28,NA,TGTGCCAGCAGTTTGTCCGGTTGGAGGAGGGGAAACACCATATATTTT,CASSLSGWRRGNTIYF
NA,TRBJ2-7,TRBV7-8,few,TGTGCCAGCAGCTACCGACGGATCGACTGGCTCGAGCAGTACTTC,CASSYRRIDWLEQYF
TRBD2,TRBJ2-5,TRBV4-1,NA,TGCGCCAGCAGCCAAGAAAGCGGGGGGTTGGGAGGAGAGACCCAGTACTTC,CASSQESGGLGGETQYF
TRBD1,TRBJ1-6,TRBV6-1,NA,TGTGCCAGCAGTGATATCAGGACAGGGGGTACCTCACCCCTCCACTTT,CASSDIRTGGTSPLHF
TRBD1,TRBJ2-3,TRBV5-1,NA,TGCGCCAGCAGCTTGGCCCCCGGGACAGGAGACACAGATACGCAGTATTTT,CASSLAPGTGDTDTQYF
TRBD2,TRBJ2-7,TRBV6-5,NA,TGTGCCCTGAGGCGGGGGGCGCGAGAGCAGTACTTC,CALRRGAREQYF
NA,TRBJ1-6,TRBV3-1/TRBV3-2,NA,TGTGCCAGCAGCCAACAGGGTTTAGGATCACCCCTCCACTTT,CASSQQGLGSPLHF
NA,TRBJ2-7,TRBV11-2,few,TGTGCCAGCAGCTTAGGTCGGGGAAAACACGAGCAGTACTTC,CASSLGRGKHEQYF
NA,TRBJ1-3,TRBV25-1,few,TGTGCCAGCAGTGCTACAGGCTCTGGAAACACCATATATTTT,CASSATGSGNTIYF
NA,TRBJ2-1,TRBV6-1,once,TGTGCCAGCAGTGACCCGGGACTGAGCTCCTACAATGAGCAGTTCTTC,CASSDPGLSSYNEQFF
NA,TRBJ2-1,TRBV12-3/TRBV12-4,NA,TGTGCCAGCAGTTTAGGTAGCGGTGAGCAGTTCTTC,CASSLGSGEQFF
TRBD1,TRBJ1-5,TRBV24-1,once,TGTGCCACCGGACAGGGGGATCAGCCCCAGCATTTT,CATGQGDQPQHF
NA,TRBJ1-5,TRBV9,NA,TGTGCCAGCAGCGAGGGGCAGCCCCAGCATTTT,CASSEGQPQHF
TRBD1,TRBJ1-1,TRBV15,NA,TGTGCCACCAGCAGAGTAGGCAGGGGGCCCGCTGAAGCTTTCTTT,CATSRVGRGPAEAFF
NA,TRBJ2-5,TRBV6-1,NA,TGTGCCAGCAGTGCCGGACAGCAAGAGACCCAGTACTTC,CASSAGQQETQYF
NA,TRBJ1-3,TRBV9,NA,TGTGCCAGCAGCGTAGACAACTCTGGAAACACCATATATTTT,CASSVDNSGNTIYF
NA,TRBJ1-5,TRBV7-2,NA,TGTGCCAGCAGCCCGTATAGCAATCAGCCCCAGCATTTT,CASSPYSNQPQHF
TRBD2,TRBJ2-7,TRBV11-3,many,TGTGCCAGCAGCTTAGGAGCGGGAAACGAGCAGTACTTC,CASSLGAGNEQYF
TRBD1,TRBJ2-7,TRBV6-6,NA,TGTGCCAGCAGTCCTAGGGACAGACAACAATACGAGCAGTACTTC,CASSPRDRQQYEQYF
TRBD1,TRBJ1-5,TRBV7-8,NA,TGTGCCAGCAGCTTTAGGACAGGGAATAATCAGCCCCAGCATTTT,CASSFRTGNNQPQHF
TRBD1,TRBJ2-7,TRBV5-5,NA,TGTGCCAGCAGTTGGACAGGGATTTGGTACTTC,CASSWTGIWYF
TRBD1,TRBJ1-2,TRBV5-4,NA,TGTGCCAGCAGCTGGGGGACAGGGGGCTATGGCTACACCTTC,CASSWGTGGYGYTF
NA,TRBJ1-1,TRBV9,NA,TGTGCCAGCAGCGTAGGTCCGGGTAAGGCTGAAGCTTTCTTT,CASSVGPGKAEAFF
TRBD1,TRBJ1-2,TRBV19,few,TGTGCCAGTAGTTCTTCAATTGGGGACAGGACGAACTATGGCTACACCTTC,CASSSSIGDRTNYGYTF
TRBD2,TRBJ2-2,TRBV29-1,NA,TGCAGCGTGACGGGGGGCACCGGGGAGCTGTTTTTT,CSVTGGTGELFF
NA,TRBJ2-3,TRBV3-1/TRBV3-2,NA,TGTGCCAGCAGCCAACATTCGGGGAATCGGGATACGCAGTATTTT,CASSQHSGNRDTQYF
TRBD1,TRBJ1-6,TRBV9,once,TGTGCCAGCAGCCCTGGACAGGACTTGAGATCACCCCTCCACTTT,CASSPGQDLRSPLHF
TRBD1,TRBJ1-2,TRBV7-2,few,TGTGCCAGCAGCTTGGGGTCAGGGGGGAATGGCTACACCTTC,CASSLGSGGNGYTF
TRBD1,TRBJ2-5,TRBV2,NA,TGTGCCAGCAGTCGGGACAGGAACCAAGAGACCCAGTACTTC,CASSRDRNQETQYF
NA,TRBJ1-4,TRBV4-3,NA,TGCGCCAGCAGCCAAGGGAGGGGAATCACTAATGAAAAACTGTTTTTT,CASSQGRGITNEKLFF
TRBD1,TRBJ1-5,TRBV9,once,TGTGCCAGCAGCGACGGGACAGGTAATCAGCCCCAGCATTTT,CASSDGTGNQPQHF
TRBD1,TRBJ1-1,TRBV29-1,NA,TGCAGCGTTGAAAGCACAGGGGATGCGCACACTGAAGCTTTCTTT,CSVESTGDAHTEAFF
TRBD1,TRBJ1-6,TRBV4-3,few,TGCGCCAGCAGCCCCACGCGAGGGGGCAGGTCACCCCTCCACTTT,CASSPTRGGRSPLHF
NA,TRBJ2-3,TRBV12-5,NA,TGTGCTAGTGGTTTGAGACTAGTGGGGTCTGGAGATACGCAGTATTTT,CASGLRLVGSGDTQYF
TRBD1,TRBJ1-1,TRBV29-1,NA,TGCAGCGTTGATAAGACAGGGAGGAACACTGAAGCTTTCTTT,CSVDKTGRNTEAFF